This T cell receptor (beta chain) is drawn from a study of blood T cell repertoires in COVID-19. Study details: T cells, B-cell-depleted T cells, or PBMCs provided the cDNA or gDNA that served as material.

Under the authors' procedure: Reference gene primer amplification gave nucleated cell count estimates. Repertoires were generated with immunoSEQ multiplex PCR, while TCRdb's copy carries only in-frame clones and drops some. The V and J calls and clone size were taken over from that table, and D and trimming were inferred from the DNA. The sample holds more than 250,000 clones, 85% to 90% seen once. With V trimmed by 0 bases and J by 2 bases, 4 bases remained unmatched. The germline V gene encodes CDR1 SGHTA and CDR2 FQGNSA. There are 15 residues in the CDR3. Seattle's enrolled individuals joined amid active infection and were then monitored longitudinally.

This rearrangement joins TRBV7-2 to TRBJ2-7, with TRBD1 matching 7 bases. The receptor's source is a woman in her forties or fifties with COVID-19, enrolled during active disease. Sequencing input: peripheral blood. CDR3 nucleotide sequence: TGTGCCAGCAGCTTAGCGTCGGGACAGACCTACGAGCAGTACTTC. It specifies CASSLASGQTYEQYF.